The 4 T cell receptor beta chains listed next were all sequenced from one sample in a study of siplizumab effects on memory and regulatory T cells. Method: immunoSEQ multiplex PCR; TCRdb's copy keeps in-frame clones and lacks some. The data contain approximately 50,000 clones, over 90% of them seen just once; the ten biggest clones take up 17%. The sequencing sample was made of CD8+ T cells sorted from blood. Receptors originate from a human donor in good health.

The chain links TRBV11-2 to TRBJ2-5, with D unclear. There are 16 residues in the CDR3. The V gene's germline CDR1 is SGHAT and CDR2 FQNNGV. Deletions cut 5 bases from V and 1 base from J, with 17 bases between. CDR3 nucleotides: TGTGCCAGCAGCAGTACCACCGAAGGGTCCCAAGAGACCCAGTACTTC. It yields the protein CASSSTTEGSQETQYF.

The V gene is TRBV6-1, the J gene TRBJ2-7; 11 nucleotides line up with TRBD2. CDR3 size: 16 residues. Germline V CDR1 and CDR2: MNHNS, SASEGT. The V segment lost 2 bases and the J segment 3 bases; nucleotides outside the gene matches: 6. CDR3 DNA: TGTGCCAGCAGTGAATTATCGGGACTAGCGGTCTACGAGCAGTACTTC. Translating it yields CASSELSGLAVYEQYF.

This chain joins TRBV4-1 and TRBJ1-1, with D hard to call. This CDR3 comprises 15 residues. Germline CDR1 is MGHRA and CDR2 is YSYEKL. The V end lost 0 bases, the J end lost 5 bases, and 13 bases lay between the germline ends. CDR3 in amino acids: CASSQDEFRRTEAFF. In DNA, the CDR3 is TGCGCCAGCAGCCAAGATGAATTTAGGCGAACTGAAGCTTTCTTT.

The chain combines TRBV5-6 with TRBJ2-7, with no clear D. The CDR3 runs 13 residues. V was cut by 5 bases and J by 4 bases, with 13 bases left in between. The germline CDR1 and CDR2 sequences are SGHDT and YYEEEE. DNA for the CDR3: TGTGCCAGCAGTATGACACGGTTTTACGAGCAGTACTTC. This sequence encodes CASSMTRFYEQYF.